These 22 T cell receptor beta chains share one sample of origin, sequenced in a study of blood T cell repertoires in COVID-19. Produced via immunoSEQ multiplex PCR; TCRdb's table is partial and in-frame only. The data show about 100,000 clones, approximately 86% seen once. Sequencing was carried out using peripheral blood. These receptor sequences come from a man aged 50 or older with active or convalescent COVID-19.

This chain joins TRBV10-3 and TRBJ2-7; weak D call: TRBD1 (5 bases). The germline CDR1 and CDR2 sequences are ENHRY and SYGVKD. V lost 3 bases to trimming and J lost 1 base, with 13 bases between them. The CDR3 extends over 15 amino acids. CDR3 DNA sequence: TGTGCCATCAGTGACCGCGACAGAGGATCCTACGAGCAGTACGTC. Protein product: CAISDRDRGSYEQYV.

This chain connects TRBV5-3 to TRBJ2-7, with 10 bases that match TRBD1. TRBV5-3 is an ORF; its function is uncertain. The V and J ends lost 4 bases and 0 bases, in that order; junction bases with no gene match: 13. The CDR3 has 18 amino acids. The CDR3 sequence is CARSRTDRQGARSYEQYV. The CDR3 nucleotides read TGTGCCAGAAGCCGTACCGACCGACAGGGGGCGCGCTCCTACGAGCAGTACGTC.

CDR3 bases: TGTGCCAGCAGTTCGGGACAGAACCCCCAAGAGACCCAGTACTTC. The encoded protein is CASSSGQNPQETQYF. The genes are TRBV28 and TRBJ2-5, with 7 nucleotides matching TRBD1. Trimming cost V 4 bases and J 1 base; bases outside gene matches: 6. Germline V gives CDR1 MDHEN, CDR2 SYDVKM. This CDR3 comprises 15 residues.

A few counts support this clone. The V gene is TRBV11-2, the J gene TRBJ1-6; 7 bases fit TRBD1. The CDR3 is 15 residues long. After removal of 5 bases from V and 16 bases from J, the junction contained 17 bases not matched to a gene. Germline-derived CDR1 and CDR2 are SGHAT and FQNNGV. The CDR3 DNA reads as TGTGCCAGCAGCGGAAGGGGACAGTTCTCCAGGCCTCTCCACTTT. Its protein is CASSGRGQFSRPLHF.

The chain combines TRBV6-5 with TRBJ2-1; D gene uncertain. Deletions cut 7 bases from V and 2 bases from J, with 12 bases between. Looked up from germline, CDR1 is MNHEY and CDR2 is SVGAGI. The CDR3 covers 14 residues. CDR3 region: CASNSNSPYNEQFF. For the CDR3, the DNA is TGTGCCAGCAATAGTAACAGCCCCTACAATGAGCAGTTCTTC.

This chain connects TRBV6-1 to TRBJ1-2, with 8 nucleotides matching TRBD1. This CDR3 is 15 amino acids long. The ends lost 3 bases at V and 4 bases at J; junction bases unmatched: 7. Per germline, CDR1 MNHNS and CDR2 SASEGT. The CDR3 sequence: CASSETQGATYGYTF. CDR3 nucleotide sequence: TGTGCCAGCAGTGAGACCCAGGGGGCTACCTATGGCTACACCTTC.

The rearrangement joins TRBV23-1 to TRBJ2-7; 7 nucleotides agree with TRBD1. TRBV23-1 is noted as an ORF with a role that remains uncertain. This CDR3 has 16 residues. J was trimmed by 4 bases and V by 3 bases; bases with no gene match: 12. The DNA for the CDR3 is TGCGCCAGCAGTCATTCTTTCCGTGACAGGGATTACGAGCAGTACGTC. Encoded protein: CASSHSFRDRDYEQYV.

The V gene is TRBV10-3, the J gene TRBJ1-2; tentative D call: TRBD1 (5 bases). The CDR3 runs 16 residues. Trimming took off 10 bases at V and 1 base at J, with 22 bases between the two ends. From germline, CDR1 is ENHRY and CDR2 SYGVKD. In DNA form, the CDR3 reads TGTGCCACCAGACAACCTGGGACGGGAGGTAACTATGGCTACACCTTC. Amino acids: CATRQPGTGGNYGYTF.

J is TRBJ1-5 and V is TRBV3-1 (or the pseudogene TRBV3-2), with no clear D. From germline, CDR1 is LGHDT and CDR2 YNNKEL (reference sequence). V was trimmed by 0 bases and J by 6 bases, leaving 9 bases between them. The CDR3 is made up of 14 amino acids. Written as DNA, the CDR3 is TGTGCCAGCAGCCAAGATGGCGGGGTTCAGCCCCAGCATTTT. Its translation is CASSQDGGVQPQHF.

V and J are TRBV7-2 and TRBJ2-1; 13 nucleotides line up with TRBD2. Germline CDR1 SGHTA, CDR2 FQGNSA. V gave up 1 base and J gave up 6 bases; unmatched junction bases: 3. This CDR3 is 16 amino acids long. The CDR3 spells CASSLDTSGGANEQFF. CDR3 sequence (DNA): TGTGCCAGCAGCTTAGATACTAGCGGGGGGGCCAATGAGCAGTTCTTC.

The chain joins TRBV6-5 to TRBJ1-6; the D gene is possibly TRBD1 (6 bases). Germline CDR1 is MNHEY and CDR2 is SVGAGI. The CDR3 sequence is 15 residues long. Trimming cost V 4 bases and J 0 bases, with 7 bases left between them. In DNA form, the CDR3 reads TGTGCCAGCAGTTGGGACAACTCCTATAATTCACCCCTCCACTTT. Translating gives CASSWDNSYNSPLHF.

This rearrangement joins TRBV19 to TRBJ1-6, with a weak D call TRBD1 (6 bases). Germline CDR1 reads LNHDA; CDR2 reads SQIVND (reference sequence). The germline V and J ends were trimmed by 3 bases and 8 bases, with 14 bases remaining between them. The CDR3 loop spans 15 amino acids. CDR3 bases: TGTGCCAGTAGTATCGGGTCAGGGGTTGATTCACCCCTCCACTTT. This encodes CASSIGSGVDSPLHF.

This sequence joins TRBV28 and TRBJ2-7, with D tentatively TRBD1 (6 bases). This CDR3 is 14 amino acids long. Germline CDR1 and CDR2: MDHEN and SYDVKM. Between the trimmed V and J ends, which lost 5 bases and 5 bases, there was a span of 16 bases. The CDR3 coding sequence is TGTGCCAGCAGTAAAGCACAGGGTTCCCACGAGCAGTACTTC. The encoded protein is CASSKAQGSHEQYF.

The table lists this clone with a count of one. The chain has TRBV6-4 and TRBJ2-3; D gene unclear. Trimming cost V 2 bases and J 2 bases, with 5 bases left between them. The germline gives CDR1 MRHNA, CDR2 SNTAGT. This CDR3 has 13 residues. CDR3 DNA sequence: TGTGCCAGCAGTGACCCGTACACAGATACGCAGTATTTT. The encoded protein is CASSDPYTDTQYF.

As for this clone: An end of the junction does not agree with germline; a read error may underlie this. This chain joins TRBV3-1 (or the pseudogene TRBV3-2) and TRBJ2-3; TRBD2 matches at 10 bases. Germline CDR1 is LGHDT and CDR2 is YNNKEL (reference sequence). The CDR3 has 18 residues. CDR3 loop: CASSQPAGGDTSTNTQYF. The CDR3 DNA reads TGTGCCAGCAGCCAGCCAGCGGGGGGGGATACTAGCACAAATACGCAGTATTTT.

The chain carries TRBV3-1 (or the pseudogene TRBV3-2) and TRBJ2-2, with D possibly matching TRBD2 (7 bases). V was trimmed by 3 bases and J by 6 bases, leaving 20 bases between them. The CDR3 length is 17 residues. CDR1 is LGHDT and CDR2 is YNNKEL in the germline V gene (reference sequence). CDR3 in DNA: TGTGCCAGCAGCCAGGCTCTGGGAGGGGGAATGGCCGGGGAGCTGTTTTTT. Protein: CASSQALGGGMAGELFF.

This chain links TRBV5-6 with TRBJ1-1; 8 bases map to TRBD1. CDR1 and CDR2 (germline): SGHDT, YYEEEE. CDR3 length: 16 residues. J was trimmed by 1 base and V by 4 bases; bases with no gene match: 9. CDR3 loop: CASSTRTGSPNTEAFF. The CDR3 region has the DNA TGTGCCAGCAGCACCCGGACAGGGAGCCCGAACACTGAAGCTTTCTTT. The variable domain in full, with the rest retrieved from reference TRBV5-6 and TRBJ1-1, is DAGVTQSPTHLIKTRGQQVTLRCSPKSGHDTVSWYQQALGQGPQFIFQYYEEEERQRGNFPDRFSGHQFPNYSSELNVNALLLGDSALYLCASSTRTGSPNTEAFFGQGTRLTVV.

This clone was found once. The chain recombines TRBV28 with TRBJ1-1, with 11 nucleotides matching TRBD1. From germline, CDR1 is MDHEN and CDR2 SYDVKM. The V and J ends lost 6 bases and 4 bases, in that order; junction bases with no gene match: 4. This CDR3 spans 14 amino acids. The CDR3 DNA is TGTGCCAGCAGCCTAGGGACAGGGGGCACTGAAGCTTTCTTT. The encoded protein is CASSLGTGGTEAFF.

The chain employs TRBV12-1 and TRBJ2-5; the table's D call of TRBD2 was not tested on the DNA. TRBV12-1 is annotated as a pseudogene. The CDR3 length is 14 residues. CDR3 amino acids: CASSSMAEWETQYF. CDR3 sequence (DNA): TGTGCCAGCAGCTCGATGGCGGAATGGGAGACCCAGTACTTC.

CDR3 protein: CASTQGGTANEKLFF. In DNA, the CDR3 is TGTGCCAGCACCCAAGGCGGGACGGCTAATGAAAAACTGTTTTTT. This rearrangement joins TRBV2 to TRBJ1-4; the D gene is possibly TRBD1 (5 bases). Germline V gene lookup returns CDR1 SNHLY and CDR2 FYNNEI. V was pared by 7 bases and J by 3 bases, with 15 bases between. The CDR3 runs 15 residues.

The CDR3 spells CASSFRHAEGEKLFF. The CDR3, as DNA: TGTGCCAGCAGTTTCCGACATGCCGAAGGTGAAAAACTGTTTTTT. V and J are TRBV13 and TRBJ1-4, with unresolved D. Germline lookup yields CDR1 PRHDT and CDR2 FYEKMQ (reference sequence). V was clipped by 6 bases and J by 7 bases, with 18 bases between them. This CDR3 has 15 residues.

This clone was picked up many times. V usage is TRBV4-1 and J usage is TRBJ1-1; weak D call: TRBD1 (6 bases). CDR1 and CDR2 from the germline V gene are MGHRA and YSYEKL. The CDR3 runs 13 residues. Between the trimmed V and J ends, which lost 3 bases and 4 bases, there was a span of 9 bases. The CDR3 reads CASSHTGRTEAFF. The CDR3 nucleotides read TGCGCCAGCAGCCATACAGGGCGCACTGAAGCTTTCTTT.